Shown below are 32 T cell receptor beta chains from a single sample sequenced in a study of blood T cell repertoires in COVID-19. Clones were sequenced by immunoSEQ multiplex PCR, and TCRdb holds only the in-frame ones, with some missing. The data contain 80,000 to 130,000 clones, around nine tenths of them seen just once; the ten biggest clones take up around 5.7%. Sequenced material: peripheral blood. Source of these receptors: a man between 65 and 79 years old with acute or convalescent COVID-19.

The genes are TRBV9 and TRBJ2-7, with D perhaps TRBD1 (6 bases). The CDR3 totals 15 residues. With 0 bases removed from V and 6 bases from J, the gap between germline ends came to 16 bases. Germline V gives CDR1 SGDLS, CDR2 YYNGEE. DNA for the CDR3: TGTGCCAGCAGCGTAGACCCAAGAGGGGGTGGCGAGCAGTACTTC. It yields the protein CASSVDPRGGGEQYF.

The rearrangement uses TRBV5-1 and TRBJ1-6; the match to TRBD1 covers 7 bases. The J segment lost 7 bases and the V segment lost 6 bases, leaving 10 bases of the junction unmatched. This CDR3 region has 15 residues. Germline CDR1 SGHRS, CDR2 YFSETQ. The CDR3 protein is CASTQYGTENSPLHF. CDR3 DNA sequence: TGCGCCAGCACCCAGTATGGGACAGAGAATTCACCCCTCCACTTT.

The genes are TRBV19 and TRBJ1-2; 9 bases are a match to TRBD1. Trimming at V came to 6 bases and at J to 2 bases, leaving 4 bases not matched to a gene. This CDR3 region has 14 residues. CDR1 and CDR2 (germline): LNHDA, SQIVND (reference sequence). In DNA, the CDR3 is TGTGCCAGTAGCGGACAGGGGATGAACTATGGCTACACCTTC. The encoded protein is CASSGQGMNYGYTF.

The CDR3 bases are TGTGCCAGCAGCTCCGAGAGGCGGCCTAGCGTTCAGCAGTTCTTC. Protein product: CASSSERRPSVQQFF. This rearrangement joins TRBV11-3 to TRBJ2-1; tentative D call: TRBD2 (6 bases). Trimming stripped 4 bases from V and 11 bases from J, with 21 bases between. In germline, CDR1 is SGHNT, CDR2 YENEEA. The CDR3 totals 15 residues.

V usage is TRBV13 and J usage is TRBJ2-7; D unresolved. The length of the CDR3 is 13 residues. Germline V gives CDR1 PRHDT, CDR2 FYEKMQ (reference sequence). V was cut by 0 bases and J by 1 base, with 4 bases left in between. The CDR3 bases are TGTGCCAGCAGCTTAGGGAGTTCCTACGAGCAGTACTTC. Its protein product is CASSLGSSYEQYF.

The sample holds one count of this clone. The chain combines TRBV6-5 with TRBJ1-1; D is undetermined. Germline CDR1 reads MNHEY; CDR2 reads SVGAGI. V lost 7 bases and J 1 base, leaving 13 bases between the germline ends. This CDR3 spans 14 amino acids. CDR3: CASTLSGGNTEAFF. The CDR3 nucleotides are TGTGCCAGCACCCTTAGTGGCGGGAACACTGAAGCTTTCTTT.

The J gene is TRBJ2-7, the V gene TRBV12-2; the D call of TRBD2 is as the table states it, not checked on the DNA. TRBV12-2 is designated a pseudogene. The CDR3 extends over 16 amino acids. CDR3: CASRLCGGGITYEQYF. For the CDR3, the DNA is TGTGCAAGTCGCTTATGCGGGGGCGGAATAACCTACGAGCAGTACTTC.

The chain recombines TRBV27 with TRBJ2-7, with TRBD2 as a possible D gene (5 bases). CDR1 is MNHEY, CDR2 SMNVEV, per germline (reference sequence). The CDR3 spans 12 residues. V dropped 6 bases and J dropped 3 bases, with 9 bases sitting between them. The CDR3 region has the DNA TGTGCCAGCAGCCCAGGAGGCTACGAGCAGTACTTC. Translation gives CASSPGGYEQYF.

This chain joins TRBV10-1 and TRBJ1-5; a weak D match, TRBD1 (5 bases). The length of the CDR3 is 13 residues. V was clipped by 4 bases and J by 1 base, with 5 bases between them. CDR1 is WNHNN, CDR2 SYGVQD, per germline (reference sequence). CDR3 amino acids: CASSGQSNQPQHF. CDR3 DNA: TGCGCCAGCAGTGGACAGAGCAATCAGCCCCAGCATTTT.

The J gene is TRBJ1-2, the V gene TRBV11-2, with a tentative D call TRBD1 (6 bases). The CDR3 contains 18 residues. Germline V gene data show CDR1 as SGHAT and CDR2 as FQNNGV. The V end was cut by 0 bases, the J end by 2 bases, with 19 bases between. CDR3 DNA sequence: TGTGCCAGCAGCTTAGATCTGAAGGGGGACGGAAGGAACTATGGCTACACCTTC. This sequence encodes CASSLDLKGDGRNYGYTF. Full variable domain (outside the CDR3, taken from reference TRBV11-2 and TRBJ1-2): EAGVAQSPRYKIIEKRQSVAFWCNPISGHATLYWYQQILGQGPKLLIQFQNNGVVDDSQLPKDRFSAERLKGVDSTLKIQPAKLEDSAVYLCASSLDLKGDGRNYGYTFGSGTRLTVV.

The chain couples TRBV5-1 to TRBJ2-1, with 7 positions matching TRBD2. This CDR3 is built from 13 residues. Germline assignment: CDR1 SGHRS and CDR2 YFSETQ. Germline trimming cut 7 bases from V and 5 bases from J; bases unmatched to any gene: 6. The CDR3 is CASSYGGNNEQFF. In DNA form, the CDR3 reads TGCGCCAGCTCCTACGGGGGGAACAATGAGCAGTTCTTC.

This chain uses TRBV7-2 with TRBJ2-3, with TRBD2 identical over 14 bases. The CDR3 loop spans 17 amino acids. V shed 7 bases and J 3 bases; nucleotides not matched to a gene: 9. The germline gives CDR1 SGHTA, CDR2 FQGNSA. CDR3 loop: CASILPTSGRGTDTQYF. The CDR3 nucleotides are TGTGCCAGCATCCTACCGACTAGCGGGAGGGGAACAGATACGCAGTATTTT.

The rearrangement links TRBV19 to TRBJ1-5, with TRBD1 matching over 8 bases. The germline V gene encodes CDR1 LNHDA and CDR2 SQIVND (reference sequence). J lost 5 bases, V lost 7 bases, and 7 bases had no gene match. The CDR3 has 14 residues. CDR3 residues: CASTPGQVYQPQHF. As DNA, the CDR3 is TGTGCCAGTACTCCGGGACAGGTCTATCAGCCCCAGCATTTT.

The CDR3 region is CASSDGTGGLGTEAFF. CDR3 in DNA: TGTGCCAGCAGCGACGGGACAGGGGGCCTCGGCACTGAAGCTTTCTTT. The rearrangement uses TRBV6-4 and TRBJ1-1; 12 bases fit TRBD1. V trimming: 6 bases; J trimming: 4 bases; junction bases outside the gene matches: 9. CDR3 length equals 16 residues. Germline V gene sequence: CDR1 MRHNA, CDR2 SNTAGT.

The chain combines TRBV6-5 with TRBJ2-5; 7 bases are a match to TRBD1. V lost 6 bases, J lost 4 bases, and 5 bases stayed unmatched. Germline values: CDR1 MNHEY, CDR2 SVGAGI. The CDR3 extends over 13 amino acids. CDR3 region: CASSFTGAETQYF. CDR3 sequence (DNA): TGTGCCAGCAGCTTCACAGGGGCAGAGACCCAGTACTTC.

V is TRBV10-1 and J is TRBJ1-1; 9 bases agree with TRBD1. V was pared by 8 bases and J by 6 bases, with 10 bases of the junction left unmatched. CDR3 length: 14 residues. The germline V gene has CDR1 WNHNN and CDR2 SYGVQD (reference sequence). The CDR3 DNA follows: TGCGCCAGCCGGGACAGGGAGAAGGATCCTGAAGCTTTCTTT. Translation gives CASRDREKDPEAFF.

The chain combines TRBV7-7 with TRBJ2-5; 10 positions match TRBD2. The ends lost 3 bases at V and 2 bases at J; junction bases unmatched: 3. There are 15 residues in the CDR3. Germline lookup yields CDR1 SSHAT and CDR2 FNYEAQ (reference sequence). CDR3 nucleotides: TGTGCCAGCAGCTTTAGAGCGGGAGGGCAAGAGACCCAGTACTTC. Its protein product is CASSFRAGGQETQYF.

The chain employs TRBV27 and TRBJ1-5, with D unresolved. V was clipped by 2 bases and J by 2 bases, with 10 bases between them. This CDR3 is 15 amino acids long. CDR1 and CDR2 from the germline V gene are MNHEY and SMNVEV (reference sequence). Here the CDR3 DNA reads TGTGCCAGCAGTTTAACTTTGGGCGGCAATCAGCCCCAGCATTTT. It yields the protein CASSLTLGGNQPQHF.

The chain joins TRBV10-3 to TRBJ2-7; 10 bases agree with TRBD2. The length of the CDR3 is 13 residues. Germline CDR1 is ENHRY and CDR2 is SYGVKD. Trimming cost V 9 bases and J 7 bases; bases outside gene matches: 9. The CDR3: CAMRGLAGEEQYF. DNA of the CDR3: TGTGCCATGCGGGGTCTAGCGGGAGAAGAGCAGTACTTC.

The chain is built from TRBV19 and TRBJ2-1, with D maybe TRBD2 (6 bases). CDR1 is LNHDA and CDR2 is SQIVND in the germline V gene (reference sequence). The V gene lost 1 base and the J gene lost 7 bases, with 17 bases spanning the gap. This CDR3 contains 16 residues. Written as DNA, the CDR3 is TGTGCCAGTAGTATAGCACAAGGTGGGGGGAGGAATGAGCAGTTCTTC. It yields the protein CASSIAQGGGRNEQFF.

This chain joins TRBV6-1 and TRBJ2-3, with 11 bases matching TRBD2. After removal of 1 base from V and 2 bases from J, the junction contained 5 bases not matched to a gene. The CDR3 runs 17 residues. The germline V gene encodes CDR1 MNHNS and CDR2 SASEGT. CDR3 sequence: CASSEGLAGGYTDTQYF. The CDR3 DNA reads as TGTGCCAGCAGTGAAGGGCTAGCGGGGGGCTACACAGATACGCAGTATTTT.

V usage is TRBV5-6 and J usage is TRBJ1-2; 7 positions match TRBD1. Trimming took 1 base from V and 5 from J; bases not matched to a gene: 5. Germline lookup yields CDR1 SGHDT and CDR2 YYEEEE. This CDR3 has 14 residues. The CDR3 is CASSLLTGAYGYTF. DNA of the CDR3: TGTGCCAGCAGCTTGTTAACAGGGGCTTATGGCTACACCTTC.

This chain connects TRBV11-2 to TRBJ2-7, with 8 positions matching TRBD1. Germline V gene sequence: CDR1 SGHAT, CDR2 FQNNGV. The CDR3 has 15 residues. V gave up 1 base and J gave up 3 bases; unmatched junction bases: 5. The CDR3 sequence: CASSLVGTGLYEQYF. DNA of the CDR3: TGTGCCAGCAGCTTAGTCGGGACAGGTCTCTACGAGCAGTACTTC.

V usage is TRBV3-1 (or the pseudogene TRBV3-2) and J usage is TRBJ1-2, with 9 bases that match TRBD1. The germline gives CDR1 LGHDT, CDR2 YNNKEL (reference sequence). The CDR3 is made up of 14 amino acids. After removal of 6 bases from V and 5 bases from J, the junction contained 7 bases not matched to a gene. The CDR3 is CASSQTGGGYGYTF. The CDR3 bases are TGTGCCAGCAGTCAGACAGGGGGAGGGTATGGCTACACCTTC.

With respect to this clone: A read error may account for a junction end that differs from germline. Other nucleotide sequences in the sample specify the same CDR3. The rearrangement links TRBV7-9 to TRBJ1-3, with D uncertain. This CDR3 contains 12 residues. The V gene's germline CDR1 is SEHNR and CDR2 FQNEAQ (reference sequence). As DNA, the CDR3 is TGCGCCAGCAGCTTTAATGGAAACACCATATATTTT. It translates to CASSFNGNTIYF.

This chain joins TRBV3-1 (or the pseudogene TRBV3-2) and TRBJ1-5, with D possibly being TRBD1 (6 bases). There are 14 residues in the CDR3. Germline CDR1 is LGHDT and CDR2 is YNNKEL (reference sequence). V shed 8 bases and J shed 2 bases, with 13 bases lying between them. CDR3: CASGGDAGNQPQHF. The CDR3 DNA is TGTGCCAGCGGGGGCGATGCGGGCAATCAGCCCCAGCATTTT.

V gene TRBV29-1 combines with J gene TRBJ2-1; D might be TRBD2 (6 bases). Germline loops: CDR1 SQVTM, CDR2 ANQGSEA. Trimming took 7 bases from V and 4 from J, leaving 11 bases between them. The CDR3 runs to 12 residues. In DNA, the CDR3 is TGCAGCGGGGAGGCGGTTTACAATGAGCAGTTCTTC. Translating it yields CSGEAVYNEQFF.

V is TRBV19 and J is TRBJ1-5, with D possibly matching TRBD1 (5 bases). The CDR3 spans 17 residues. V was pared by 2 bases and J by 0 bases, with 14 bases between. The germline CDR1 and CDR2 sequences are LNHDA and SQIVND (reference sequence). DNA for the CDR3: TGTGCCAGTAGTATACCGGCAGGGTCCCATAGCAATCAGCCCCAGCATTTT. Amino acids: CASSIPAGSHSNQPQHF.

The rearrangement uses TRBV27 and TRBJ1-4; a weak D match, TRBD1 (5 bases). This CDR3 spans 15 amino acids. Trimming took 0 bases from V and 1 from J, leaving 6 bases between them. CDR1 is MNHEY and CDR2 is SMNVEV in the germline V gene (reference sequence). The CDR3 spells CASSLSQGTNEKLFF. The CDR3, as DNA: TGTGCCAGCAGTTTATCCCAGGGAACTAATGAAAAACTGTTTTTT. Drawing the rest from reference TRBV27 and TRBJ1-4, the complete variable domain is EAQVTQNPRYLITVTGKKLTVTCSQNMNHEYMSWYRQDPGLGLRQIYYSMNVEVTDKGDVPEGYKVSRKEKRNFPLILESPSPNQTSLYFCASSLSQGTNEKLFFGSGTQLSVL.

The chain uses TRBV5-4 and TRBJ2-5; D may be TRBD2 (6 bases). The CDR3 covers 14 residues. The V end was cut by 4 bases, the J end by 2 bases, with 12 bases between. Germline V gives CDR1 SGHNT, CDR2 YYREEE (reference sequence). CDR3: CASSRLAEQETQYF. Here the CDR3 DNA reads TGTGCCAGCAGCAGATTAGCGGAACAAGAGACCCAGTACTTC.

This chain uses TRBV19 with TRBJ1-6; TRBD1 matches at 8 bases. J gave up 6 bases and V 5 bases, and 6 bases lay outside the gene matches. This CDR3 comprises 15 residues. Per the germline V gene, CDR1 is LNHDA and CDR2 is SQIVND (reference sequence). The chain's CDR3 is CASSDRDRPNSPLHF. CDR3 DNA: TGTGCCAGTAGTGACCGGGACAGGCCTAATTCACCCCTCCACTTT.

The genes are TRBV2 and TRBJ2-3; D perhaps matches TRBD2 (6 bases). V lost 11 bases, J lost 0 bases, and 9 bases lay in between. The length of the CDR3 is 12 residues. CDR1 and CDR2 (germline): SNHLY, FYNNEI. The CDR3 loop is CAGGGSTDTQYF. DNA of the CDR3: TGTGCCGGTGGAGGGAGCACAGATACGCAGTATTTT.